This TCR beta chain stems from a study of spatial heterogeneity in lung cancer. Study-level points and caveats: Expanded alpha and beta TCR counts within tumors tracked tumor mutation counts.

This clonotype was seen ten or more times. Its antigen remains unidentified. V was pared by 6 bases and J by 4 bases, with 9 bases of the junction left unmatched. In germline, CDR1 is DFQATT, CDR2 SNEGSKA (reference sequence). This CDR3 spans 15 amino acids. One entry per CDR3 protein, called by TCRdb with MiXCR from the 5' RACE reads. This sample has over 15,000 distinct CDR3 sequences; approximately 7% occur once, and the top ten carry around 20%. Time point specified: sample taken at primary tumor resection. TCRs were sequenced from unsorted whole RNA of tumor, nontumor lung or PBMC. The source material was lung tumor tissue, sampled at surgery. The chain couples TRBV20-1 to TRBJ2-1; 10 bases match TRBD2. The TCR sequence derives from a female donor with early-stage non-small cell lung cancer. CDR3 loop: CSAVDGTSVYNEQFF. CDR3 coding DNA: TGCAGTGCGGTCGACGGGACTAGCGTTTACAATGAGCAGTTCTTC.